Listed below are T cell receptor beta chains from one sample, sequenced in a study of blood T cell repertoires in COVID-19. Generated by immunoSEQ multiplex PCR, the TCRdb table keeps only in-frame clones and is missing some. The sample lists more than 120,000 clones; over 70% were seen once. Sequencing used PBMCs or T cells enriched from blood (not recorded which). The source is a man aged 45-65 years in a cohort exposed to, infected with or recovered from COVID-19 (not recorded which). Each CDR3 is given with its conserved first and last residue. Each record gives: D gene, V gene, J gene, CDR3 length, clone size, CDR3 protein, CDR3 DNA. A D gene is named only where the DNA matches it firmly. Not all rows give a size; the values are once, few, many and, for expanded clones, a class.

>TRBD1|TRBV7-8|TRBJ1-1|16|NA
CASSAGTGKTNTEAFF
TGTGCCAGCAGCGCCGGGACAGGGAAGACGAACACTGAAGCTTTCTTT
>TRBD2|TRBV27|TRBJ2-2|15|NA
CASSFGAGATGELFF
TGTGCCAGCAGTTTCGGAGCGGGAGCCACCGGGGAGCTGTTTTTT
>NA|TRBV9|TRBJ2-7|13|NA
CASSGGPSYEQYF
TGTGCCAGCAGCGGGGGGCCCTCCTACGAGCAGTACTTC
>NA|TRBV11-2|TRBJ1-5|14|NA
CASSSGQRHQPQHF
TGTGCCAGCAGCTCCGGACAGCGTCATCAGCCCCAGCATTTT
>NA|TRBV5-1|TRBJ2-7|15|NA
CASSSSGGTYYEQYF
TGCGCCAGCAGCTCCTCCGGCGGGACTTACTACGAGCAGTACTTC
>TRBD1|TRBV7-3|TRBJ2-4|20|NA
CASSVRTGGRVQLAKNIQYF
TGTGCCAGCAGCGTGAGGACAGGGGGGCGCGTACAGCTAGCCAAAAACATTCAGTACTTC
>NA|TRBV3-1/TRBV3-2|TRBJ2-4|18|NA
CASSLQGFSGLGKNIQYF
TGTGCCAGCAGCCTCCAAGGTTTTTCAGGGTTAGGCAAAAACATTCAGTACTTC
>NA|TRBV30|TRBJ1-1|15|NA
CAWKSSFSLNTEAFF
TGTGCCTGGAAGAGCTCTTTTTCCCTGAACACTGAAGCTTTCTTT
>TRBD1|TRBV3-1/TRBV3-2|TRBJ1-2|17|NA
CASSQYKGGQEVSGYTF
TGTGCCAGCAGCCAGTATAAGGGAGGACAGGAGGTTAGTGGCTACACCTTC
>NA|TRBV7-2|TRBJ2-7|14|NA
CASSLPTGFHEQYF
TGTGCCAGCAGCTTACCCACAGGGTTCCACGAGCAGTACTTC
>NA|TRBV28|TRBJ2-1|17|NA
CASSSLGVAVSYNEQFF
TGTGCCAGCAGTTCCCTAGGGGTGGCAGTCTCCTACAATGAGCAGTTCTTC
>NA|TRBV7-9|TRBJ2-1|15|NA
CASSLAGAAYNEQFF
TGTGCCAGCAGCTTAGCGGGAGCGGCCTACAATGAGCAGTTCTTC
>TRBD1|TRBV7-9|TRBJ2-2|15|NA
CASSRRGFETGELFF
TGTGCCAGCAGCCGCAGGGGGTTTGAAACCGGGGAGCTGTTTTTT
>TRBD2|TRBV6-2/TRBV6-3|TRBJ2-7|15|NA
CASSKLAAVSYEQYF
TGTGCCAGCAGTAAACTAGCGGCGGTCTCCTACGAGCAGTACTTC
>NA|TRBV14|TRBJ1-3|16|NA
CASSQPQGRPGNTIYF
TGTGCCAGCAGCCAACCGCAGGGAAGACCTGGAAACACCATATATTTT
>TRBD2|TRBV5-4|TRBJ2-5|13|once
CASRGTIQETQYF
TGTGCCAGCAGGGGGACTATCCAAGAGACCCAGTACTTC
>NA|TRBV10-3|TRBJ1-2|13|NA
CAISEVGGYGYTF
TGTGCCATCAGTGAGGTGGGAGGCTATGGCTACACCTTC
>NA|TRBV19|TRBJ1-2|13|NA
CASRPTSNYGYTF
TGTGCCAGTAGGCCCACTTCTAACTATGGCTACACCTTC
>NA|TRBV19|TRBJ1-4|12|NA
CASSIENQKLFF
TGTGCCAGTAGTATTGAGAACCAAAAACTGTTTTTT
>NA|TRBV6-1|TRBJ2-2|17|NA
CASSAGYRDGNTGELFF
TGTGCCAGCAGTGCAGGCTACAGGGACGGTAACACCGGGGAGCTGTTTTTT
>TRBD1|TRBV9|TRBJ2-7|15|NA
CASSETDRPLHEQYF
TGTGCCAGCAGCGAGACGGACAGGCCGCTCCACGAGCAGTACTTC
>NA|TRBV3-1/TRBV3-2|TRBJ1-1|12|once
CASSPPGTEAFF
TGTGCCAGCAGCCCCCCCGGGACTGAAGCTTTCTTT
>NA|TRBV3-1/TRBV3-2|TRBJ2-7|14|NA
CASSQRSLASEQYF
TGTGCCAGCAGCCAGCGTTCGCTAGCGAGTGAGCAGTACTTC
>NA|TRBV1|TRBJ1-2|15|NA
CTSSQDGQGGYGYTF
TGCACCAGCAGCCAAGATGGGCAGGGTGGCTATGGCTACACCTTC